This TCR beta chain was sequenced during a study of T cells in localized non-small cell lung cancer. Sequenced by immunoSEQ multiplex PCR; TCRdb stores in-frame clones only, minus some. The repertoire has around 16,000 clones, more than 65% of them found once; the top ten carry less than 40%. V shed 6 bases and J shed 2 bases, with 17 bases lying between them. This CDR3 region has 15 residues. Looked up from germline, CDR1 is SGHTA and CDR2 is FQGTGA. This sequence originates from an older male donor with stage I lung adenocarcinoma. The V call is TRBV7-3, the J call TRBJ2-7; D possibly matches TRBD1 or TRBD2 (5 bases each). The sequences come from peripheral blood, collected before any cancer treatment. CDR3 residues: CASSSREGRAYEQYF. For the CDR3, the DNA is TGTGCCAGCAGTTCACGCGAGGGCAGGGCCTACGAGCAGTACTTC.